This record covers a single T cell receptor (beta chain). Its target is unknown. The protocol was immunoSEQ multiplex PCR, while the TCRdb copy is restricted to in-frame clones and leaves out a portion. Of some 2,400,000 clones in the sample, 95% were seen once. A split of CD4+ cells into CD45RA+ naive and CD45RA-negative memory subsets was performed. The data derive from a study of shared clonotypes between healthy human individuals. Turning to the study itself: The plates for each donor numbered three CD4 naive, three CD4 memory, two CD8 naive and one CD8 memory. Study-wide results and limits: The study drew on few donors, limiting represented genetic and exposure-history diversity. Shared clonotypes: about 5.3% naive CD4, roughly 3.5% naive CD8, under 2.5% memory CD4, under 0.5% memory CD8.

The receptor was isolated from a young man in good health. Sequencing input: naive CD4+ T cells sorted from blood. The subset here: CD45RA+ positively selected.

The CDR3 DNA is TGCAGCGTGGTCCCGGGACTAGCGTCCTACAATGAGCAGTTCTTC. Protein product: CSVVPGLASYNEQFF. The chain uses TRBV29-1 and TRBJ2-1, with TRBD2 matching over 10 bases. The trim removed 6 bases at V and 1 base at J, leaving 6 bases unmatched. The CDR3 contains 15 residues. CDR1 and CDR2 (germline): SQVTM, ANQGSEA.